This T cell receptor (beta chain) comes out of a study of T cells in Graves' hyperthyroidism and ophthalmopathy. Study-level points and caveats: In simple terms, a model built on 13 V-J features told ophthalmopathy apart from stable hyperthyroidism.

Authors of the study amplified TCR beta CDR3 regions from RNA transcripts. An initial round of RT-PCR targeting the TCR CDR3 relied on the HTBI primer set. TCRdb itself ran the multiplex PCR reads through MiXCR, one entry per CDR3 protein. This repertoire shows over 250,000 distinct CDR3 sequences, approximately 15% found once; its top ten account for about 50%. The CDR3 is made up of 11 amino acids. V lost 4 bases and J 5 bases, leaving 5 bases between the germline ends. The germline CDR1 and CDR2 sequences are DFQATT and SNEGSKA (reference sequence). This clonotype was found a few times. Antigen specificity is unknown. Active moderate-to-severe ophthalmopathy, Clinical Activity Score at least 3, NOSPECS at least 4, under 3 months' duration. Patients having uncontrolled infection, another autoimmune disease, pregnancy or lactation were not included.

Material for sequencing was blood. The TCR was taken from a woman aged 60-70 years with Graves' ophthalmopathy. The chain combines TRBV20-1 with TRBJ2-2; the D gene is possibly TRBD1 (5 bases). As DNA, the CDR3 is TGCAGTGCTACAGGGACCGGGGAGCTGTTTTTT. It translates to CSATGTGELFF.